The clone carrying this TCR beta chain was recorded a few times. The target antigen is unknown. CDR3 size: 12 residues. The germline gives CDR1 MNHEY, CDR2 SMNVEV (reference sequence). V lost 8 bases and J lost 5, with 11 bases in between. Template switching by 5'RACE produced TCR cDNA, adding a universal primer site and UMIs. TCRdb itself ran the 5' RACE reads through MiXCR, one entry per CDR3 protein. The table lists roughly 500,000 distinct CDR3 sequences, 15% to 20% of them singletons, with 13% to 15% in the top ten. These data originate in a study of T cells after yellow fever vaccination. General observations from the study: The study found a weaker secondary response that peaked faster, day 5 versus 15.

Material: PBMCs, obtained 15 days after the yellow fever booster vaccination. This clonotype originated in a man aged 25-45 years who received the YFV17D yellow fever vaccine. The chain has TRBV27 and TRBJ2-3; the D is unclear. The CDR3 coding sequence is TGTGCCAGCGGCCGAAAGGGAGATACGCAGTATTTT. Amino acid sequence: CASGRKGDTQYF.